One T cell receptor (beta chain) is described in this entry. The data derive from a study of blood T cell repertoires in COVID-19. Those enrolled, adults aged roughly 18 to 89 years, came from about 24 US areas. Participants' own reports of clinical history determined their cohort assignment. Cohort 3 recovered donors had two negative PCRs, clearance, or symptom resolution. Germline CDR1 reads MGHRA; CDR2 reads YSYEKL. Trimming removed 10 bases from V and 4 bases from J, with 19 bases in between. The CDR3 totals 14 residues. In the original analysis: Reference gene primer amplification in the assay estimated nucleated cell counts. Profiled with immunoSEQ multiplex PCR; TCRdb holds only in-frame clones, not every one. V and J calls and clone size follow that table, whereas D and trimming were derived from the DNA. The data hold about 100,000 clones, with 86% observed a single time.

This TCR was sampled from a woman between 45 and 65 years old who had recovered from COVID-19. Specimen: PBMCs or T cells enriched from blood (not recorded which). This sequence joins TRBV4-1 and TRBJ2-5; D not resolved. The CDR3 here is CATAPSPTGETQYF. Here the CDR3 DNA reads TGCGCCACCGCCCCTAGTCCGACGGGAGAGACCCAGTACTTC.